This T cell receptor (beta chain) was sequenced in a study of a mutant IDH1 vaccine in newly diagnosed glioma. Study results and caveats: Induction of immune responses by the vaccine occurred in about 92% of patients.

Points on this clone: Its target is not known.

Produced via immunoSEQ multiplex PCR; TCRdb's table is partial and in-frame only. This sample carries about 54,000 clones, approximately 80% of them seen once, and the ten largest clones take more than 5%. Time point defined: week 23, last vaccination. Doses consisted of 300 ug of mutant IDH1 20-mer peptide each, paired with topical imiquimod. New astrocytomas of WHO grade 3 or 4 that were IDH1-mutant and ATRX-lost were found in the donors. CDR1 is ENHRY, CDR2 SYGVKD, per germline. V lost 6 bases and J 0 bases, leaving 11 bases between the germline ends. CDR3 length: 14 amino acids. This TCR derives from a man aged 35 to 55 with glioma. The V call is TRBV10-3, the J call TRBJ1-1, with D unclear. The sequenced sample was PBMCs, obtained from a glioma patient whose treatment included an IDH1 peptide vaccine. CDR3 coding DNA: TGTGCCATCAGCGAAGATTACATGAACACTGAAGCTTTCTTT. This sequence encodes CAISEDYMNTEAFF.